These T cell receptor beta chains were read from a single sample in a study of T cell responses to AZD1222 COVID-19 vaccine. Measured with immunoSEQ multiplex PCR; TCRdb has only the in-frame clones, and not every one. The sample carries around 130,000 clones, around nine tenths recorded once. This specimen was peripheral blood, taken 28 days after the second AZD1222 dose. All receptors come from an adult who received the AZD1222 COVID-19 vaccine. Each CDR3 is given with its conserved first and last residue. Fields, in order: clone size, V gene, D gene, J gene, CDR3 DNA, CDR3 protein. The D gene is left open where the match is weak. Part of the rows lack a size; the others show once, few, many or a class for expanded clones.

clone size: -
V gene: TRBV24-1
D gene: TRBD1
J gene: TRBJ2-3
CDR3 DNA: TGTGCCACCAGTGACCCGGGACAGGGGACAGATACGCAGTATTTT
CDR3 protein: CATSDPGQGTDTQYF

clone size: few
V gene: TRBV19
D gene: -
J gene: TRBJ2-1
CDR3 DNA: TGTGCCAGTAGTATAAATGGGGACCCCTACAATGAGCAGTTCTTC
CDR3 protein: CASSINGDPYNEQFF

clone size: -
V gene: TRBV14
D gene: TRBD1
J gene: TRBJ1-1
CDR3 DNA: TGTGCCAGCAGGCGACAGGGGTACACTGAAGCTTTCTTT
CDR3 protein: CASRRQGYTEAFF

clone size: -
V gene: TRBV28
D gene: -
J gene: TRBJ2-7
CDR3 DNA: TGTGCCAGCAGTTCTACAGGGAGTTTCTCCTACGAGCAGTACTTC
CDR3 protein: CASSSTGSFSYEQYF

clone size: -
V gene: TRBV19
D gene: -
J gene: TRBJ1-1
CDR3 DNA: TGTGCCAGTAGTCCCCGGGAGAGAGTTGACACTGAAGCTTTCTTT
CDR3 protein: CASSPRERVDTEAFF

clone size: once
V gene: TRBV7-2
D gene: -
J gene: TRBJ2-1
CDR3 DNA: TGTGCCAGCAGCTTGGGGGCGGGTGAGCAGTTCTTC
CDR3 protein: CASSLGAGEQFF

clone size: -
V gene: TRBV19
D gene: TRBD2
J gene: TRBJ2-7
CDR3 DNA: TGTGCCAGTAGTATCAGCGGGAGGATTGCTGACGAGCAGTACTTC
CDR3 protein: CASSISGRIADEQYF

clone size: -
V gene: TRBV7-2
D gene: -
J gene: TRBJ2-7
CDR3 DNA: TGTGCCAGCAGCTTAGTCTTAGGGGACAAGCAGTACTTC
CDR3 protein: CASSLVLGDKQYF

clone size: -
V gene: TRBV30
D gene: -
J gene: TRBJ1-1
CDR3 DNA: TGTGCCTGGAGTGCTGGGGAGGGAGCTTTCTTT
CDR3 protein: CAWSAGEGAFF

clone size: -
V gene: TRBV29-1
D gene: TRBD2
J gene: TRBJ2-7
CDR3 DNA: TGCAGCGCCTACGGACTAGCGGGAGATCGAGAGCAGTACTTC
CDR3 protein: CSAYGLAGDREQYF

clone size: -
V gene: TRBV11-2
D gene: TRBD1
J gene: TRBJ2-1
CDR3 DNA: TGTGCCACCAACTGGGACAGCCATTACAATGAGCAGTTCTTC
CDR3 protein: CATNWDSHYNEQFF

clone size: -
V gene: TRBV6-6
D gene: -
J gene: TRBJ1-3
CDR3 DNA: TGTGCCAGTGGGGCGGGGAGCACCATATATTTT
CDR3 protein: CASGAGSTIYF

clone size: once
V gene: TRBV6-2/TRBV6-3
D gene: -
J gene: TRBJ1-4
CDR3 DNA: TGTGCCAGCAGTTACAGTGGACGTGAAAAACTGTTTTTT
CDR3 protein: CASSYSGREKLFF

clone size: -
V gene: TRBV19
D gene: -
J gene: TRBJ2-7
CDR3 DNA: TGTGCCAGTAGTATGGTCGCCAGTTACTCCTACGAGCAGTACTTC
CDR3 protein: CASSMVASYSYEQYF

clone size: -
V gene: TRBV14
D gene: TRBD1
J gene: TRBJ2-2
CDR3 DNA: TGTGCCAGCAGCCCGTCCGGGACAGGGCTCGCCGGGGAGCTGTTTTTT
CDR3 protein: CASSPSGTGLAGELFF

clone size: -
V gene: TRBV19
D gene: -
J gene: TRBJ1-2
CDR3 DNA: TGTGCCAGTAGTTCGGGCCCGGAACCCGTCTATGGCTACACCTTC
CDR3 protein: CASSSGPEPVYGYTF

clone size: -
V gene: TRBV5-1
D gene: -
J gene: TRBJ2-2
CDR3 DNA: TGCGCCAGCAGCCTCCGAGGGGGAGGGTGGACCGGGGAGCTGTTTTTT
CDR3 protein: CASSLRGGGWTGELFF

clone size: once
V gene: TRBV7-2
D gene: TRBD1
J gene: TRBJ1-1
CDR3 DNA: TGTGCCAGCAGCCCCAGACAGGGGGAGGATACTGAAGCTTTCTTT
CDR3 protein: CASSPRQGEDTEAFF

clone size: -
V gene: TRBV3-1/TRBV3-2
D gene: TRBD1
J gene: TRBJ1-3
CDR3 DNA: TGTGCCAGCAGCCCGGGACAGGGAAATACTGGAAACACCATATATTTT
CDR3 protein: CASSPGQGNTGNTIYF

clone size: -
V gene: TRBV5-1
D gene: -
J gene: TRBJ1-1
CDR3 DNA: TGCGCCAGCAGCTTGGATCGGGGCCTTAACACTGAAGCTTTCTTT
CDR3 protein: CASSLDRGLNTEAFF

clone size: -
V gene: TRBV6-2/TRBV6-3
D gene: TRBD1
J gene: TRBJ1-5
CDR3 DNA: TGTGCCAGCAGTAAGAATGGTGACAGGGGGAATCAGCCCCAGCATTTT
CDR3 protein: CASSKNGDRGNQPQHF

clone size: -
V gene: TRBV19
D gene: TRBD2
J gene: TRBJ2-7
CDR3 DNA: TGTGCCAGTAGTCCGGGACTAGCGACCTACGAGCAGTACTTC
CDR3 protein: CASSPGLATYEQYF

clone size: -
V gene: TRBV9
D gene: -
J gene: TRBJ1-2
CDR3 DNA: TGTGCCAGCAGGCAGGGAGGGGCTTATGGCTACACCTTC
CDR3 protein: CASRQGGAYGYTF

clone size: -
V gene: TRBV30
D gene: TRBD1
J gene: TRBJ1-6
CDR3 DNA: TGTGCCTGGAGTGAAAAGGACAGGTTCAATTCACCCCTCCACTTT
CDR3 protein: CAWSEKDRFNSPLHF

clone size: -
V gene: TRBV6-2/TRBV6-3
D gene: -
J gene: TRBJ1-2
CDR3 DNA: TGTGCCAGCAGTTACTCCAAAAAGGACGGCAACTATGGCTACACCTTC
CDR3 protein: CASSYSKKDGNYGYTF

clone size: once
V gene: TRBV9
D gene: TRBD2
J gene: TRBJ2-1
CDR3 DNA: TGTGCCAGCAGCGCGCGCGGGGGTTACTCCTACAATGAGCAGTTCTTC
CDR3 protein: CASSARGGYSYNEQFF

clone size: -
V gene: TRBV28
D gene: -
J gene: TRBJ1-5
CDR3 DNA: TGTGCCAGCAGGCCGTCCCAGGGGAGGACTCAGCCCCAGCATTTT
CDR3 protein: CASRPSQGRTQPQHF

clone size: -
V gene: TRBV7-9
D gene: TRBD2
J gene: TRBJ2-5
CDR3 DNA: TGTGCCAGCAGCACCGGGACTAGCGGGGGGACGGAGGAGACCCAGTACTTC
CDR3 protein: CASSTGTSGGTEETQYF

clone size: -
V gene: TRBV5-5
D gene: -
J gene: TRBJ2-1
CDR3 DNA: TGTGCCAGCAGCTTGTCGGGGGCCCTCCGGGATGAGCAGTTCTTC
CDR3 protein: CASSLSGALRDEQFF

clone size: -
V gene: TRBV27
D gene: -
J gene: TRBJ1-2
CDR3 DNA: TGTGCCAGCAGTTCCATAACCCGCCCCGGGGGCTACACCTTC
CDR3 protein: CASSSITRPGGYTF

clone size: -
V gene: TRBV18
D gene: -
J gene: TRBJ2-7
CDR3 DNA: TGTGCCAGCTCCCCCCCGGTGGCCCCCTACGAGCAGTACTTC
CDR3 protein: CASSPPVAPYEQYF

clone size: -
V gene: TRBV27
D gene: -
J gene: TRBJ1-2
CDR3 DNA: TGTGCCTCTCAGACTTGGGGAGGCCTGGGCGGCTACACCTTC
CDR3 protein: CASQTWGGLGGYTF

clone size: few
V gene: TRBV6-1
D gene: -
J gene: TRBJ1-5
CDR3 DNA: TGTGCCAGCAGTGAAGGTAGGCAGGGGAATCAGCCCCAGCATTTT
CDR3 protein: CASSEGRQGNQPQHF

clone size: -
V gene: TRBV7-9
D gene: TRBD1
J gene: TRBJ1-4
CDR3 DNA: TGTGCCAGCAGCCCCGGACAGGGCACTAATGAAAAACTGTTTTTT
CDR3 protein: CASSPGQGTNEKLFF

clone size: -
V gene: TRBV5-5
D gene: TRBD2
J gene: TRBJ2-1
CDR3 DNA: TGTGCCAGCAGCCCTCGGACTAGCGGCAATGAGCAGTTCTTC
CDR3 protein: CASSPRTSGNEQFF

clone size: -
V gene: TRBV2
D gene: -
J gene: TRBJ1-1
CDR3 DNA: TGTGCCAGCAGTGAAGGTGAGGGAGTTGCTTTCTTT
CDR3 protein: CASSEGEGVAFF

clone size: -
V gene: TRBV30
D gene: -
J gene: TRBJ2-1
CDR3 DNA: TGTGCCTGGACCCGAAAAGGCACCTACAATGAGCAGTTCTTC
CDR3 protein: CAWTRKGTYNEQFF

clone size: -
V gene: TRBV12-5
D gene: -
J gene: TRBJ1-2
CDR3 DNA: TGTGCTAGTGGTTCCCCCGTCTCAGATGTTTATGGCTACACCTTC
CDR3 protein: CASGSPVSDVYGYTF

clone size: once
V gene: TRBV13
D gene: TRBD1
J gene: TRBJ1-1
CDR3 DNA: TGTGCCAGCAGTCCGGACAGGGCAGCTTTCTTT
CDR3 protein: CASSPDRAAFF

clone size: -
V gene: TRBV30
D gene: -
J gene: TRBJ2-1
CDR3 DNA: TGTGCCTGGAGTGTAGGCCGTGAGCAGTTCTTC
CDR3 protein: CAWSVGREQFF

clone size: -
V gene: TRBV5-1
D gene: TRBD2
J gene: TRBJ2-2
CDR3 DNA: TGCGCCAGCAGCTTGGGGCCCGAGAGCGGGGACACCGGGGAGCTGTTTTTT
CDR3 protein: CASSLGPESGDTGELFF

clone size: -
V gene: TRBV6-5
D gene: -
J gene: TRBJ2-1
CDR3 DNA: TGTGCCAGCTATCCCGGGGCAAGCTCCTACAATGAGCAGTTCTTC
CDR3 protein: CASYPGASSYNEQFF

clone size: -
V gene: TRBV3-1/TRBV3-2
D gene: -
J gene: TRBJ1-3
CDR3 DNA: TGTGCCAGCAGCCAAGATAGCTTGGGGGGAACCATATATTTT
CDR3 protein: CASSQDSLGGTIYF

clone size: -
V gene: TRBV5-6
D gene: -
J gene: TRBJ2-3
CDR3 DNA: TGTGCCAGCAGCCCACAGACGAATTCGGATGGCACAGATACGCAGTATTTT
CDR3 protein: CASSPQTNSDGTDTQYF

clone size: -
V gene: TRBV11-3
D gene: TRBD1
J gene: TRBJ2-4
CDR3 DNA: TGTGCCAGCAGCCCTCGACAGGGGATGGGAAACATTCAGTACTTC
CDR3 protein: CASSPRQGMGNIQYF

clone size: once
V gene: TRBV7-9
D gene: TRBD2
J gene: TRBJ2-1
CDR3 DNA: TGTGCCAGCAGCCAAAAGGGACTAGCGGATGGGCATGAGCAGTTCTTC
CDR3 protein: CASSQKGLADGHEQFF

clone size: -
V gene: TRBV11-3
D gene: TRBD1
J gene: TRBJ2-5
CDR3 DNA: TGTGCCAGCAAGAGACAGGGGACCCAGGAGACCCAGTACTTC
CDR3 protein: CASKRQGTQETQYF

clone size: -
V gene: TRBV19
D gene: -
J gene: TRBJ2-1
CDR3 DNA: TGTGCCAGTAGTGAGGGTGCGGGGGCGAAGAGGAAAAATGAGCAGTTCTTC
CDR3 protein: CASSEGAGAKRKNEQFF

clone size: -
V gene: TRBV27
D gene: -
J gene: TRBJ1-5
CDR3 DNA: TGTGCCAGCAGTTTATTGGGCACCTCGGGCAATCAGCCCCAGCATTTT
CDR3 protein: CASSLLGTSGNQPQHF

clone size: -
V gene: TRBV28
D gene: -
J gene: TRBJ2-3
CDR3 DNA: TGTGCCATGGGGGACGGTCCTAGCACAGATACGCAGTATTTT
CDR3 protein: CAMGDGPSTDTQYF